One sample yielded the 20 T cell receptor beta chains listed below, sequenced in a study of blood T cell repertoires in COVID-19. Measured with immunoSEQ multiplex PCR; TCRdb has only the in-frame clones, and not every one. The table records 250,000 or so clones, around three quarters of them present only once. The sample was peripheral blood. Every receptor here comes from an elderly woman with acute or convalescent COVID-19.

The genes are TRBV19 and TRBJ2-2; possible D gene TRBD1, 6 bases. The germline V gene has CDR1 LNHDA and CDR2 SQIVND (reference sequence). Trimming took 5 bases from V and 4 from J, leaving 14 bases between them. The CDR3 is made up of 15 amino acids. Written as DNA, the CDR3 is TGTGCCAGTAGTGTAACAGGGCTTGGCACCGGGGAGCTGTTTTTT. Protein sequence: CASSVTGLGTGELFF.

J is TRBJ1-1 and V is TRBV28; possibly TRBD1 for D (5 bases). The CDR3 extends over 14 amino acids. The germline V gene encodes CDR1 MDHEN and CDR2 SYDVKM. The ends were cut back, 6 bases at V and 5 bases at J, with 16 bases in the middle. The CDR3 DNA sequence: TGTGCCAGCAGGTCCCCCCCCCGGGGGACTGAAGCTTTCTTT. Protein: CASRSPPRGTEAFF.

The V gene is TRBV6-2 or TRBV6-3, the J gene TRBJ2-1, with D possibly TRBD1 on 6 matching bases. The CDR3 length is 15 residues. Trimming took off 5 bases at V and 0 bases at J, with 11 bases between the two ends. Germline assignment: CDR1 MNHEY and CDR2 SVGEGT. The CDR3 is CASSNPGVSYNEQFF. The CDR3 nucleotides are TGTGCCAGCAGTAATCCAGGGGTCTCCTACAATGAGCAGTTCTTC.

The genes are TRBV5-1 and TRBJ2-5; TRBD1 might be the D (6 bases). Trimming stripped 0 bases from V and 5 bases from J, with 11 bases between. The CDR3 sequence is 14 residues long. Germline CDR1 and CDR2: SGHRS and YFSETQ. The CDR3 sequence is CASSLGGRGETQYF. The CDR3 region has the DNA TGCGCCAGCAGCTTGGGGGGGCGAGGTGAGACCCAGTACTTC. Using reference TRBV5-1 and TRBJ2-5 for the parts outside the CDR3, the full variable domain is KAGVTQTPRYLIKTRGQQVTLSCSPISGHRSVSWYQQTPGQGLQFLFEYFSETQRNKGNFPGRFSGRQFSNSRSEMNVSTLELGDSALYLCASSLGGRGETQYFGPGTRLLVL.

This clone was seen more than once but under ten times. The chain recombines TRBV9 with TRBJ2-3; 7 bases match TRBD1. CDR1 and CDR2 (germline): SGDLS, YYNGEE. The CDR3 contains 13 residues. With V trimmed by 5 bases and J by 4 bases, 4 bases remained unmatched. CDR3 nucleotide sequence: TGTGCCAGCAGGGGGACAGCGGCAGATACGCAGTATTTT. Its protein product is CASRGTAADTQYF.

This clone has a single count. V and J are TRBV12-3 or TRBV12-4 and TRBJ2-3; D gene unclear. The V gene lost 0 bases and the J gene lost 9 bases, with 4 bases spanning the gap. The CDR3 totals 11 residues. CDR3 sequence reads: CASSLATTQYF. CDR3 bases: TGTGCCAGCAGTTTAGCTACAACGCAGTATTTT.

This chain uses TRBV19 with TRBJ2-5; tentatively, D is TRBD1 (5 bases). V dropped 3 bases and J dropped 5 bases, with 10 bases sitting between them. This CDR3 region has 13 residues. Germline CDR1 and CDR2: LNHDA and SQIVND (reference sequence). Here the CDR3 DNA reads TGTGCCAGTAGTATGCAGGGTGTGGAGACCCAGTACTTC. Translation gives CASSMQGVETQYF.

The CDR3, as DNA: TGCGCCAGCAGCCAAGATTATACAGCGGGGGGGTTAGGAGAGACCCAGTACTTC. This sequence encodes CASSQDYTAGGLGETQYF. The rearrangement joins TRBV4-3 to TRBJ2-5; 10 bases fit TRBD2. CDR3 size: 18 residues. Trimming removed 0 bases from V and 4 bases from J; junction bases left unmatched: 11. The germline V gene encodes CDR1 LGHNA and CDR2 YSLEER.

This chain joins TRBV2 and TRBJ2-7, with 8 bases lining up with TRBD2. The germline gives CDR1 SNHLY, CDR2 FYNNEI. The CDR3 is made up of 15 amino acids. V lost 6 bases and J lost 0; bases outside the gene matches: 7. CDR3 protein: CASSIRLANSYEQYF. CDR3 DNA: TGTGCCAGCAGCATCCGACTAGCGAACTCCTACGAGCAGTACTTC.

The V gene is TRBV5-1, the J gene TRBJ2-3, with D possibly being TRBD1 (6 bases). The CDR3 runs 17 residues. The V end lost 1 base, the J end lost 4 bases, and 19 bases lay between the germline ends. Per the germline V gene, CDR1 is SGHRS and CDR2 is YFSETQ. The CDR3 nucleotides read TGCGCCAGCAGCTTGACCTGGCAGGGGATAGATCCAGATACGCAGTATTTT. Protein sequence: CASSLTWQGIDPDTQYF.

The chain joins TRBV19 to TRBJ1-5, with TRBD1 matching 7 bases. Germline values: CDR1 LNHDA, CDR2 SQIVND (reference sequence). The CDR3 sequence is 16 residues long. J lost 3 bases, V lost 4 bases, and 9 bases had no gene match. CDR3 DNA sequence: TGTGCCAGTAGTACCCTTGGCAGGGGGGACAATCAGCCCCAGCATTTT. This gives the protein CASSTLGRGDNQPQHF.

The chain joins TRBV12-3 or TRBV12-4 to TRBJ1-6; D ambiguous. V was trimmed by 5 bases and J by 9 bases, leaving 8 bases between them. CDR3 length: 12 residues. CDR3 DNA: TGTGCCAGCAGTCAACGGGGTTCACCCCTCCACTTT. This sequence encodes CASSQRGSPLHF.

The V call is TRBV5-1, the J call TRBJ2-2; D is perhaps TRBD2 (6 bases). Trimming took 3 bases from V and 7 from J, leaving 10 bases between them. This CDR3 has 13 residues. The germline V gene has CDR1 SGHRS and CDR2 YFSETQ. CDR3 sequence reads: CASSWQGGGELFF. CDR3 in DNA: TGCGCCAGCAGCTGGCAGGGAGGCGGGGAGCTGTTTTTT.

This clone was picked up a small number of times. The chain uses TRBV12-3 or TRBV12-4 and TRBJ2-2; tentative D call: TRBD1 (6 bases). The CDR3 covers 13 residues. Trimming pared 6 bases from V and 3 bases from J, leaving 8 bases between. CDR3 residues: CASRGQYTGELFF. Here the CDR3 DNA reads TGTGCCAGCAGAGGACAGTACACCGGGGAGCTGTTTTTT.

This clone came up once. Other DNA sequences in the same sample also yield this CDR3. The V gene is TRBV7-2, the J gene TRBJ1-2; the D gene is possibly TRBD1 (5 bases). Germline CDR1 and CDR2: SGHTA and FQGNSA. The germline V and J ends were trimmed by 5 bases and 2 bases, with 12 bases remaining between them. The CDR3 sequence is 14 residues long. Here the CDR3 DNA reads TGTGCCAGCAGCCCCCGAACAGGAAACTATGGCTACACCTTC. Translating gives CASSPRTGNYGYTF. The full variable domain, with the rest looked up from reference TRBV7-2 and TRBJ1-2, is GAGVSQSPSNKVTEKGKDVELRCDPISGHTALYWYRQSLGQGLEFLIYFQGNSAPDKSGLPSDRFSAERTGGSVSTLTIQRTQQEDSAVYLCASSPRTGNYGYTFGSGTRLTVV.

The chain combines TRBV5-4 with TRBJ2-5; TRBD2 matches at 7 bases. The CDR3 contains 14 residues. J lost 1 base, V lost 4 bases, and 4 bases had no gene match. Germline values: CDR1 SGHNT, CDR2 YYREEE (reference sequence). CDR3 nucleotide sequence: TGTGCCAGCAGCCCGGCGGGGGTCCAAGAGACCCAGTACTTC. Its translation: CASSPAGVQETQYF. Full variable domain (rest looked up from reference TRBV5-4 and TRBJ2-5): ETGVTQSPTHLIKTRGQQVTLRCSSQSGHNTVSWYQQALGQGPQFIFQYYREEENGRGNFPPRFSGLQFPNYSSELNVNALELDDSALYLCASSPAGVQETQYFGPGTRLLVL.

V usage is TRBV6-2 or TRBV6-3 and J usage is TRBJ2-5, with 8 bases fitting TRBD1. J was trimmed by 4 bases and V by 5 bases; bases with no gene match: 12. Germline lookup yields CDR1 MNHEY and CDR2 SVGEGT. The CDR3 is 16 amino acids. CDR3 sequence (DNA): TGTGCCAGCAGTCCGACCCTAGGACAGGGAGGAGAGACCCAGTACTTC. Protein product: CASSPTLGQGGETQYF.

The CDR3 region has the DNA TGCGCCAGCAGCTTGGGTGTCAGATCCACAGATACGCAGTATTTT. This gives the protein CASSLGVRSTDTQYF. The chain employs TRBV5-1 and TRBJ2-3; D is ambiguous. Trimming took off 0 bases at V and 2 bases at J, with 10 bases between the two ends. CDR3 length: 15 residues. Per germline, CDR1 SGHRS and CDR2 YFSETQ.

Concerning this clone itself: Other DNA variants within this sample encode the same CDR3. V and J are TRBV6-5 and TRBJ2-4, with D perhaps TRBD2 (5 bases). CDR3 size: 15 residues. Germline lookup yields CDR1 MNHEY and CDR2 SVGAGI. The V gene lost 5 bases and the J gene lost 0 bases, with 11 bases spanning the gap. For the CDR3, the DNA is TGTGCCAGCAGTAGCGGAGGCCTAGCCAAAAACATTCAGTACTTC. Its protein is CASSSGGLAKNIQYF.

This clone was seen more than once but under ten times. The CDR3 spells CASRQGAMANEKLFF. CDR3 bases: TGTGCCAGCAGACAGGGGGCTATGGCTAATGAAAAACTGTTTTTT. The chain links TRBV7-6 to TRBJ1-4, with TRBD1 matching 9 bases. The V gene's germline CDR1 is SGHVS and CDR2 FNYEAQ. The J segment lost 3 bases and the V segment lost 6 bases, leaving 5 bases of the junction unmatched. There are 15 residues in the CDR3.